These 25 T cell receptor beta chains originate from one sample sequenced in a study of OX40 agonist ivuxolimab in advanced cancers. Generated by immunoSEQ multiplex PCR, the TCRdb table keeps only in-frame clones and is missing some. Of roughly 100,000 clones listed, 80% to 95% were seen once; the top ten hold around 1.5%. Sequences were derived from CD4+ or CD8+ T cells sorted from blood, sampled in a trial of the OX40 agonist ivuxolimab. These TCRs come from an adult with an advanced solid tumor such as melanoma, head and neck, liver or kidney cancer.

V and J are TRBV5-6 and TRBJ1-1, with 8 bases that match TRBD1. Germline-derived CDR1 and CDR2 are SGHDT and YYEEEE. V lost 2 bases to trimming and J lost 7 bases; unmatched junction nucleotides: 7. The CDR3 has 14 amino acids. This chain's CDR3 is CASSLLQGVHEAFF. The CDR3 region has the DNA TGTGCCAGCAGCTTACTACAGGGGGTTCATGAAGCTTTCTTT.

J is TRBJ2-5 and V is TRBV5-1; 8 nucleotides align to TRBD1. Germline-derived CDR1 and CDR2 are SGHRS and YFSETQ. The CDR3 sequence is 16 residues long. V was pared by 0 bases and J by 0 bases, with 4 bases of the junction left unmatched. The CDR3 bases are TGCGCCAGCAGCTTGGTAGGACAGGGATACCAAGAGACCCAGTACTTC. Translated: CASSLVGQGYQETQYF.

The chain joins TRBV5-8 to TRBJ2-3; D is undetermined. CDR3 length: 14 residues. Germline assignment: CDR1 SGHTS and CDR2 YDEGEE. V dropped 3 bases and J dropped 1 base, with 9 bases sitting between them. The CDR3 sequence is CASSSRTGTDTQYF. CDR3 bases: TGTGCCAGCAGCTCTCGCACGGGCACAGATACGCAGTATTTT.

Written as DNA, the CDR3 is TGTGCCAGCAGTTACTCAAAACCCGACGTGAATGAGCAGTTCTTC. Its protein product is CASSYSKPDVNEQFF. This chain joins TRBV6-6 and TRBJ2-1; D gene unclear. The CDR3 extends over 15 amino acids. Per germline, CDR1 MNHNY and CDR2 SVGAGI (reference sequence). Trimming took 0 bases from V and 7 from J, leaving 13 bases between them.

V gene TRBV20-1 combines with J gene TRBJ2-7; tentative D call: TRBD1 (5 bases). The CDR3 is made up of 11 amino acids. The ends were cut back, 5 bases at V and 9 bases at J, with 14 bases in the middle. Germline V gives CDR1 DFQATT, CDR2 SNEGSKA (reference sequence). The CDR3 here is CSAPEGAGQYF. Written as DNA, the CDR3 is TGCAGTGCTCCCGAAGGGGCAGGGCAGTACTTC.

The chain links TRBV7-2 to TRBJ2-7, with D possibly matching TRBD2 (5 bases). The CDR3 length is 13 residues. Trimming took off 4 bases at V and 2 bases at J, with 9 bases between the two ends. Germline V gene data show CDR1 as SGHTA and CDR2 as FQGNSA. The CDR3 here is CASSSSTTYEQYF. The CDR3 DNA follows: TGTGCCAGCAGCTCTTCGACTACCTACGAGCAGTACTTC.

The chain is built from TRBV4-3 and TRBJ2-6; D is unclear. Germline assignment: CDR1 LGHNA and CDR2 YSLEER. V gave up 4 bases and J gave up 0 bases, with 7 bases separating them. The CDR3 length is 15 residues. This chain's CDR3 is CASSRGGSGANVLTF. The DNA for the CDR3 is TGCGCCAGCAGCCGCGGCGGCTCTGGGGCCAACGTCCTGACTTTC.

The chain combines TRBV4-3 with TRBJ2-3, with D possibly matching TRBD2 (7 bases). Germline V lookup: CDR1 LGHNA, CDR2 YSLEER. The germline V and J ends were trimmed by 4 bases and 2 bases, with 13 bases remaining between them. The CDR3 loop spans 15 amino acids. CDR3 amino acids: CASSPGEGFTDTQYF. For the CDR3, the DNA is TGCGCCAGCAGCCCAGGGGAGGGTTTCACAGATACGCAGTATTTT.

The chain employs TRBV19 and TRBJ1-1, with D uncertain. V was cut by 4 bases and J by 2 bases, with 11 bases left in between. In germline, CDR1 is LNHDA, CDR2 SQIVND (reference sequence). This CDR3 is 14 amino acids long. CDR3 nucleotide sequence: TGTGCCAGTAGTAGTCCAGGACTTAACACTGAAGCTTTCTTT. Residues: CASSSPGLNTEAFF.

V gene TRBV27 combines with J gene TRBJ2-7; TRBD2 matches at 10 bases. The CDR3 length is 17 residues. With 5 bases clipped from V and 4 bases from J, the junction kept 14 bases outside the gene matches. Germline lookup yields CDR1 MNHEY and CDR2 SMNVEV (reference sequence). This CDR3 is CASSQGPSGREYYEQYF. The CDR3 DNA follows: TGTGCCAGCAGTCAGGGTCCAAGCGGGAGGGAGTATTACGAGCAGTACTTC.

This clone was detected only a few times. The V gene is TRBV5-4, the J gene TRBJ2-5, with D tentatively TRBD1 or TRBD2 (5 bases each). Germline loops: CDR1 SGHNT, CDR2 YYREEE (reference sequence). The length of the CDR3 is 14 residues. V gave up 4 bases and J gave up 5 bases, with 15 bases separating them. CDR3 DNA: TGTGCCAGCAGCCCGGGTGGGGGAGTGGAGACCCAGTACTTC. Its protein product is CASSPGGGVETQYF.

This chain links TRBV7-8 with TRBJ2-7, with 10 positions matching TRBD1. V shed 2 bases and J 0 bases; nucleotides not matched to a gene: 4. Looked up from germline, CDR1 is SGHVS and CDR2 is FQNEAQ. There are 16 residues in the CDR3. The CDR3 reads CASSLSGTGDSYEQYF. The CDR3 bases are TGTGCCAGCAGCTTATCGGGGACAGGGGACTCCTACGAGCAGTACTTC.

This clone was observed once. This chain joins TRBV7-2 and TRBJ2-7, with D maybe TRBD2 (5 bases). Trimming took 1 base from V and 2 from J, leaving 12 bases between them. The length of the CDR3 is 15 residues. Germline values: CDR1 SGHTA, CDR2 FQGNSA. The CDR3 DNA sequence: TGTGCCAGCAGCTTAGGAGGGTTTCTTCCCTACGAGCAGTACTTC. As protein: CASSLGGFLPYEQYF.

The rearrangement joins TRBV11-3 to TRBJ2-5; 8 nucleotides align to TRBD1. The CDR3 is 15 residues long. CDR1 SGHNT and CDR2 YENEEA come from the germline V gene. Losses at the gene ends were 2 bases for V and 4 bases for J; bases not matched to a gene: 6. This CDR3 is CASSLYQGAPETQYF. The CDR3 coding sequence is TGTGCCAGCAGCTTATACCAGGGGGCTCCAGAGACCCAGTACTTC.

This chain joins TRBV11-2 and TRBJ2-7; 7 bases agree with TRBD1. Per germline, CDR1 SGHAT and CDR2 FQNNGV. V lost 5 bases to trimming and J lost 4 bases; unmatched junction nucleotides: 14. The CDR3 loop spans 16 amino acids. The CDR3 region is CASSLFRGDSPYEQYF. The DNA of the CDR3 is TGTGCCAGCAGCCTATTTCGAGGGGACAGCCCTTACGAGCAGTACTTC.

This clone has just a few counts. The gene calls are TRBV7-2 and TRBJ2-3; TRBD2 aligns across 11 bases. V trimming: 2 bases; J trimming: 1 base; junction bases outside the gene matches: 11. Germline V CDR1 and CDR2: SGHTA, FQGNSA. CDR3 length: 19 residues. The CDR3 bases are TGTGCCAGCAGCTTATATGAACTAGCGGGAGCGGCGGGCACAGATACGCAGTATTTT. Protein sequence: CASSLYELAGAAGTDTQYF.

The chain has TRBV18 and TRBJ2-7, with D uncertain. Germline CDR1 is KGHSH and CDR2 is LQKENI. Trimming removed 6 bases at V and 1 base at J, with 10 bases between. This CDR3 contains 13 residues. CDR3 amino acids: CASSESYSYEQYF. The DNA of the CDR3 is TGTGCCAGCTCCGAGTCTTATTCCTACGAGCAGTACTTC. The full variable domain, rest sourced from reference TRBV18 and TRBJ2-7, is NAGVMQNPRHLVRRRGQEARLRCSPMKGHSHVYWYRQLPEEGLKFMVYLQKENIIDESGMPKERFSAEFPKEGPSILRIQQVVRGDSAAYFCASSESYSYEQYFGPGTRLTVT.

The rearrangement uses TRBV7-2 and TRBJ2-7; no reliable D call. Germline V lookup: CDR1 SGHTA, CDR2 FQGNSA. V lost 5 bases and J 3 bases, leaving 20 bases between the germline ends. The CDR3 runs 16 residues. The CDR3 bases are TGTGCCAGCAGCGTCCCGGGCGCCTCGCTAGTCTACGAGCAGTACTTC. Protein product: CASSVPGASLVYEQYF. Filled out from reference TRBV7-2 and TRBJ2-7, the complete variable domain reads GAGVSQSPSNKVTEKGKDVELRCDPISGHTALYWYRQSLGQGLEFLIYFQGNSAPDKSGLPSDRFSAERTGGSVSTLTIQRTQQEDSAVYLCASSVPGASLVYEQYFGPGTRLTVT.

The rearrangement uses TRBV29-1 and TRBJ1-1; possible D gene TRBD1, 6 bases. V was shortened by 4 bases and J by 1 base, with 13 bases between the two germline ends. Germline CDR1 is SQVTM and CDR2 is ANQGSEA. The CDR3 contains 14 residues. CDR3 in amino acids: CSVVKGGENTEAFF. In nucleotides, the CDR3 is TGCAGCGTTGTCAAGGGGGGAGAGAACACTGAAGCTTTCTTT.

The chain has TRBV5-1 and TRBJ2-2, with D possibly matching TRBD1 (5 bases). The CDR3 sequence is 16 residues long. Germline V CDR1 and CDR2: SGHRS, YFSETQ. V gave up 3 bases and J gave up 3 bases, with 15 bases separating them. The CDR3 protein is CASSYNQGMDTGELFF. CDR3 bases: TGCGCCAGCAGCTATAATCAGGGTATGGACACCGGGGAGCTGTTTTTT.

The chain links TRBV15 to TRBJ2-3, with 7 nucleotides matching TRBD2. The V segment lost 0 bases and the J segment 3 bases; nucleotides outside the gene matches: 9. Germline values: CDR1 LNHNV, CDR2 YYDKDF (reference sequence). The CDR3 is made up of 17 amino acids. DNA of the CDR3: TGTGCCACCAGCAGAGATCTCGGCGGGAGCAGAACAGATACGCAGTATTTT. Encoded protein: CATSRDLGGSRTDTQYF.

The chain has TRBV9 and TRBJ2-5; 7 nucleotides agree with TRBD1. After removal of 3 bases from V and 4 bases from J, the junction contained 6 bases not matched to a gene. CDR3 length: 14 residues. Germline CDR1 is SGDLS and CDR2 is YYNGEE. CDR3 nucleotides: TGTGCCAGCAGCGCCACAGGGGCGGGAGAGACCCAGTACTTC. Translating gives CASSATGAGETQYF.

The rearrangement uses TRBV30 and TRBJ1-1; the D gene is possibly TRBD1 (6 bases). Germline V gives CDR1 GTSNPN, CDR2 SVGIG (reference sequence). Trimming took 0 bases from V and 1 from J, leaving 24 bases between them. There are 19 residues in the CDR3. CDR3 coding DNA: TGTGCCTGGAGTGTTTTCGCGGGGGCTTTCCTCCCGGAGAACACTGAAGCTTTCTTT. This gives the protein CAWSVFAGAFLPENTEAFF.

The chain combines TRBV5-5 with TRBJ2-7, with TRBD2 matching over 14 bases. In germline, CDR1 is SGHKS, CDR2 YYEKEE (reference sequence). V trimming: 5 bases; J trimming: 8 bases; junction bases outside the gene matches: 15. This CDR3 has 17 residues. The chain's CDR3 is CASSLGLAGVPSPQQYF. CDR3 DNA: TGTGCCAGCAGTCTGGGACTAGCGGGAGTGCCTAGCCCCCAGCAGTACTTC.

This chain links TRBV7-2 with TRBJ1-1, with D possibly being TRBD1 (6 bases). The CDR3 sequence is 15 residues long. The germline CDR1 and CDR2 sequences are SGHTA and FQGNSA. Deletions cut 5 bases from V and 10 bases from J, with 23 bases between. The CDR3 coding sequence is TGTGCCAGCAGCCTATCAGAAGGAGCGGGGGCAGGAGCTTTCTTT. Translation: CASSLSEGAGAGAFF.